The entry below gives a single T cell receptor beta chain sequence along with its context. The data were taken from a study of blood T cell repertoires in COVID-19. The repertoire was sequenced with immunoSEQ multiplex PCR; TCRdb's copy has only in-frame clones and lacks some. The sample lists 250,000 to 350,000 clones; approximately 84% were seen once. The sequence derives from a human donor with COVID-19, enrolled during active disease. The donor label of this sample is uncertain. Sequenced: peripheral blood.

As DNA, the CDR3 is TGCGCCAGCAGCTTCGACGGGGGACAGGGGAATGAAAAACTGTTTTTT. It encodes CASSFDGGQGNEKLFF. This chain links TRBV5-1 with TRBJ1-4, with 10 bases aligning to TRBD1. This CDR3 has 16 residues. Trimming at V came to 2 bases and at J to 5 bases, leaving 6 bases not matched to a gene. CDR1 SGHRS and CDR2 YFSETQ come from the germline V gene.